Following are 5 T cell receptor beta chains from one sample sequenced in a study of shared clonotypes between healthy human individuals. Measured with immunoSEQ multiplex PCR; TCRdb has only the in-frame clones, and not every one. This repertoire shows over 1.4 million clones, approximately 96% found once; its top ten account for roughly 1.2%. Material: naive CD4+ T cells sorted from blood. The subset was: CD45RA+ positively selected. The receptors shown here come from a man between 25 and 39 years old in good health.

The chain links TRBV27 to TRBJ1-4; D is ambiguous. Germline V gives CDR1 MNHEY, CDR2 SMNVEV (reference sequence). With 4 bases removed from V and 0 bases from J, the gap between germline ends came to 9 bases. The CDR3 contains 15 residues. CDR3 nucleotide sequence: TGTGCCAGCAGTTCACTGACGGCAACTAATGAAAAACTGTTTTTT. Its protein is CASSSLTATNEKLFF. The full variable domain, in which reference TRBV27 and TRBJ1-4 provide the parts outside the CDR3, is EAQVTQNPRYLITVTGKKLTVTCSQNMNHEYMSWYRQDPGLGLRQIYYSMNVEVTDKGDVPEGYKVSRKEKRNFPLILESPSPNQTSLYFCASSSLTATNEKLFFGSGTQLSVL.

This clone has only one observation. The chain recombines TRBV2 with TRBJ2-7, with 8 bases fitting TRBD1. Germline values: CDR1 SNHLY, CDR2 FYNNEI. Trimming removed 5 bases from V and 5 bases from J; junction bases left unmatched: 14. The CDR3 has 16 residues. This CDR3 is CASSTDRGILKDEQYF. DNA for the CDR3: TGTGCCAGCAGTACTGACAGGGGCATCTTGAAGGACGAGCAGTACTTC.

The V call is TRBV6-5, the J call TRBJ2-1; 16 bases are shared with TRBD2. With 5 bases clipped from V and 10 bases from J, the junction kept 5 bases outside the gene matches. Germline CDR1 reads MNHEY; CDR2 reads SVGAGI. This CDR3 has 15 amino acids. CDR3 bases: TGTGCCAGCAGTCCACCGGGACTAGCGGGAGGGGAGCAGTTCTTC. This sequence encodes CASSPPGLAGGEQFF.

The chain carries TRBV7-9 and TRBJ2-7; perhaps TRBD1 as D (6 bases). V gave up 2 bases and J gave up 3 bases, with 11 bases separating them. CDR3 length: 14 amino acids. Germline V gives CDR1 SEHNR, CDR2 FQNEAQ (reference sequence). CDR3 DNA sequence: TGTGCCAGCAGCTTATCCAGGGACAACTACGAGCAGTACTTC. The encoded protein is CASSLSRDNYEQYF.

The chain carries TRBV19 and TRBJ2-5; D ambiguous. V lost 3 bases and J 0 bases, leaving 8 bases between the germline ends. Germline CDR1 is LNHDA and CDR2 is SQIVND (reference sequence). CDR3 size: 14 residues. CDR3 residues: CASSISRNQETQYF. DNA of the CDR3: TGTGCCAGTAGTATCTCCAGGAACCAAGAGACCCAGTACTTC.